This T cell receptor (beta chain) came from a study of blood T cell repertoires in COVID-19. About the study: T cells, B-cell-depleted T cells, or PBMCs provided the cDNA or gDNA that served as material.

Source study methods: Estimates of nucleated cell counts were drawn from the amplification of reference gene primers. Method: immunoSEQ multiplex PCR; TCRdb's copy keeps in-frame clones and lacks some. The V and J calls and clone size are taken from that table; D and trimming were inferred from the DNA. Of 400,000 to 450,000 clones listed, around 90% are singletons. CDR3 size: 15 residues. Germline CDR1 and CDR2: MNHEY and SVGAGI. V lost 2 bases to trimming and J lost 1 base; unmatched junction nucleotides: 2. This clone was recorded a few times. Patients in Seattle were enrolled during active infection, then followed longitudinally.

Sequencing was performed on peripheral blood. The sequence was collected from a man aged 18-30 years with COVID-19, enrolled during active disease. The chain couples TRBV6-5 to TRBJ1-2, with 9 bases fitting TRBD1. The DNA for the CDR3 is TGTGCCAGCAGTTACGGACAGGGGATTAACTATGGCTACACCTTC. It translates to CASSYGQGINYGYTF.